A selection of T cell receptor beta chains follows, all from one sample in a study of OX40 agonist ivuxolimab in advanced cancers. Clones were read by immunoSEQ multiplex PCR, and TCRdb kept only the in-frame ones, dropping some. This sample has 36,000 or so clones, with about 81% found just once. The source material was CD4+ or CD8+ T cells sorted from blood, sampled in a trial of the OX40 agonist ivuxolimab. All receptors come from an adult with an advanced solid tumor such as melanoma, head and neck, liver or kidney cancer. The CDR3 runs from the conserved cysteine through the conserved F or W. D genes are given only for firm matches. The listing skips clone size in some rows; elsewhere it reads once, few, many or a size class.

J: TRBJ2-3
V: TRBV4-2
size: .
D: .
DNA: TGTGCCAGCAGCCGGACAGATACGCAGTATTTT
CDR3: CASSRTDTQYF

J: TRBJ1-3
V: TRBV7-9
size: .
D: .
DNA: TGTGCCAGCACCAAGCCCGTCCAGGGAGCTGGAAACACCATATATTTT
CDR3: CASTKPVQGAGNTIYF

J: TRBJ2-2
V: TRBV5-1
size: few
D: TRBD2
DNA: TGCGCCAGCAGCTTGGCTAGCGGCAACACCGGGGAGCTGTTTTTT
CDR3: CASSLASGNTGELFF

J: TRBJ1-2
V: TRBV10-2
size: once
D: .
DNA: TGCGCCAGCACCCGTGGGGACACTTATGGCTACACCTTC
CDR3: CASTRGDTYGYTF

J: TRBJ1-6
V: TRBV28
size: .
D: TRBD1
DNA: TGTGCCAGCAGTCCGACAGGGTATAATTCACCCCTCCACTTT
CDR3: CASSPTGYNSPLHF

J: TRBJ1-6
V: TRBV27
size: .
D: .
DNA: TGTGCCAGCAGTTTAATCTGGCAGGGAAGCTCACCCCTCCACTTT
CDR3: CASSLIWQGSSPLHF

J: TRBJ2-5
V: TRBV5-1
size: few
D: TRBD2
DNA: TGCGCCAGCAGCTTGGAGACTAGCGGGGGGGTGGAGACCCAGTACTTC
CDR3: CASSLETSGGVETQYF

J: TRBJ1-3
V: TRBV19
size: .
D: .
DNA: TGTGCCAGTTCCAGTGGCCTCTCTGGAAACACCATATATTTT
CDR3: CASSSGLSGNTIYF

J: TRBJ2-7
V: TRBV6-6
size: once
D: .
DNA: TGTGCCAGCAGGCTAAGAGAGTCCTACGAGCAGTACTTC
CDR3: CASRLRESYEQYF

J: TRBJ2-1
V: TRBV10-1
size: .
D: .
DNA: TGCGCCAGCATAGGACTCTCCTACAATGAGCAGTTCTTC
CDR3: CASIGLSYNEQFF

J: TRBJ1-1
V: TRBV28
size: .
D: .
DNA: TGTGCCAGCAGTTCGGTCTTTCCAAACACTGAAGCTTTCTTT
CDR3: CASSSVFPNTEAFF

J: TRBJ1-5
V: TRBV7-3
size: .
D: .
DNA: TGTGCCAGCAGCTTAATGGGCGGGGGCAATCAGCCCCAGCATTTT
CDR3: CASSLMGGGNQPQHF

J: TRBJ2-2
V: TRBV11-1
size: .
D: .
DNA: TGTGCCAGCAGCTTACCTTGGTCCGGGGAGCTGTTTTTT
CDR3: CASSLPWSGELFF

J: TRBJ2-3
V: TRBV9
size: once
D: TRBD2
DNA: TGTGCCAGCAGTTACACTAGCGGGGTGTCGGATACGCAGTATTTT
CDR3: CASSYTSGVSDTQYF

J: TRBJ2-7
V: TRBV11-2
size: .
D: TRBD2
DNA: TGTGCCAGCAGCGCGGGATTGGGTCTAGCGGGAGGCCCCAGGGACGAGCAGTACTTC
CDR3: CASSAGLGLAGGPRDEQYF

J: TRBJ2-3
V: TRBV5-4
size: .
D: TRBD2
DNA: TGTGCCAGCAGCTTGGTCGGGGGGGCCGGCGATAGAGATACGCAGTATTTT
CDR3: CASSLVGGAGDRDTQYF

J: TRBJ1-2
V: TRBV2
size: many
D: TRBD1
DNA: TGTGCCAGCAGCGCGCTCCTGACAGGGAGCGGCTACACCTTC
CDR3: CASSALLTGSGYTF

J: TRBJ1-2
V: TRBV29-1
size: once
D: .
DNA: TGCAGCGTTGAAGTCTGGGAAAACTATGGCTACACCTTC
CDR3: CSVEVWENYGYTF

J: TRBJ2-4
V: TRBV19
size: .
D: TRBD1
DNA: TGTGCCAGTAGTAGCTGGACAGGCTCCAAAAACATTCAGTACTTC
CDR3: CASSSWTGSKNIQYF

J: TRBJ1-4
V: TRBV6-6
size: .
D: .
DNA: TGTGCCAGCAGTTTTTCTCGGGCCGATAATGAAAAACTGTTTTTT
CDR3: CASSFSRADNEKLFF

J: TRBJ1-2
V: TRBV6-5
size: few
D: TRBD1
DNA: TGTGCCAGCAGTTACGGGACAGGGGGCCGTGGCTACACCTTC
CDR3: CASSYGTGGRGYTF

J: TRBJ1-5
V: TRBV7-2
size: once
D: .
DNA: TGTGCCAGCAGCTTAAACAGGGTAGGCGATCAGCCCCAGCATTTT
CDR3: CASSLNRVGDQPQHF

J: TRBJ1-5
V: TRBV6-5
size: .
D: .
DNA: TGTGCCAGCAGTCCGATTCCGAACCAGCCCCAGCATTTT
CDR3: CASSPIPNQPQHF